This TCR beta chain was identified during a study of T cell changes during pregnancy in multiple sclerosis. From germline, CDR1 is SQVTM and CDR2 ANQGSEA. Losses at the gene ends were 1 base for V and 5 bases for J; bases not matched to a gene: 5. The CDR3 consists of 14 residues. The protocol was immunoSEQ multiplex PCR, while the TCRdb copy is restricted to in-frame clones and leaves out a portion. The profile shows 60,000 to 80,000 clones, about 88% of them singletons. This sample comprised peripheral blood, obtained before pregnancy. The source is a female donor with multiple sclerosis, enrolled in a pregnancy study. J is TRBJ2-1 and V is TRBV29-1, with 7 positions matching TRBD2. In DNA, the CDR3 is TGCAGCGTTGAAGGCCAGCGGGGTAACAATGAGCAGTTCTTC. It is translated as CSVEGQRGNNEQFF.